This T cell receptor beta chain was sequenced during a study of T cell changes during pregnancy in multiple sclerosis. This clone was counted a few times. The CDR3 spans 14 residues. V lost 3 bases and J 0 bases, leaving 11 bases between the germline ends. Germline CDR1 and CDR2: SQVTM and ANQGSEA. Sequencing used immunoSEQ multiplex PCR; TCRdb keeps in-frame clones, though not all of them. Seen here are 40,000 to 55,000 clones, roughly 92% observed once, and the top ten hold less than 0.65%. This sample comprised CD4+ T cells from peripheral blood mononuclear cells, obtained in the third trimester of pregnancy. This receptor was obtained from a female donor with multiple sclerosis, enrolled in a pregnancy study. The genes are TRBV29-1 and TRBJ1-1, with D maybe TRBD1 (6 bases). The CDR3 DNA follows: TGCAGCGTTGACATGGCAGGGGTGAACACTGAAGCTTTCTTT. Translating gives CSVDMAGVNTEAFF.